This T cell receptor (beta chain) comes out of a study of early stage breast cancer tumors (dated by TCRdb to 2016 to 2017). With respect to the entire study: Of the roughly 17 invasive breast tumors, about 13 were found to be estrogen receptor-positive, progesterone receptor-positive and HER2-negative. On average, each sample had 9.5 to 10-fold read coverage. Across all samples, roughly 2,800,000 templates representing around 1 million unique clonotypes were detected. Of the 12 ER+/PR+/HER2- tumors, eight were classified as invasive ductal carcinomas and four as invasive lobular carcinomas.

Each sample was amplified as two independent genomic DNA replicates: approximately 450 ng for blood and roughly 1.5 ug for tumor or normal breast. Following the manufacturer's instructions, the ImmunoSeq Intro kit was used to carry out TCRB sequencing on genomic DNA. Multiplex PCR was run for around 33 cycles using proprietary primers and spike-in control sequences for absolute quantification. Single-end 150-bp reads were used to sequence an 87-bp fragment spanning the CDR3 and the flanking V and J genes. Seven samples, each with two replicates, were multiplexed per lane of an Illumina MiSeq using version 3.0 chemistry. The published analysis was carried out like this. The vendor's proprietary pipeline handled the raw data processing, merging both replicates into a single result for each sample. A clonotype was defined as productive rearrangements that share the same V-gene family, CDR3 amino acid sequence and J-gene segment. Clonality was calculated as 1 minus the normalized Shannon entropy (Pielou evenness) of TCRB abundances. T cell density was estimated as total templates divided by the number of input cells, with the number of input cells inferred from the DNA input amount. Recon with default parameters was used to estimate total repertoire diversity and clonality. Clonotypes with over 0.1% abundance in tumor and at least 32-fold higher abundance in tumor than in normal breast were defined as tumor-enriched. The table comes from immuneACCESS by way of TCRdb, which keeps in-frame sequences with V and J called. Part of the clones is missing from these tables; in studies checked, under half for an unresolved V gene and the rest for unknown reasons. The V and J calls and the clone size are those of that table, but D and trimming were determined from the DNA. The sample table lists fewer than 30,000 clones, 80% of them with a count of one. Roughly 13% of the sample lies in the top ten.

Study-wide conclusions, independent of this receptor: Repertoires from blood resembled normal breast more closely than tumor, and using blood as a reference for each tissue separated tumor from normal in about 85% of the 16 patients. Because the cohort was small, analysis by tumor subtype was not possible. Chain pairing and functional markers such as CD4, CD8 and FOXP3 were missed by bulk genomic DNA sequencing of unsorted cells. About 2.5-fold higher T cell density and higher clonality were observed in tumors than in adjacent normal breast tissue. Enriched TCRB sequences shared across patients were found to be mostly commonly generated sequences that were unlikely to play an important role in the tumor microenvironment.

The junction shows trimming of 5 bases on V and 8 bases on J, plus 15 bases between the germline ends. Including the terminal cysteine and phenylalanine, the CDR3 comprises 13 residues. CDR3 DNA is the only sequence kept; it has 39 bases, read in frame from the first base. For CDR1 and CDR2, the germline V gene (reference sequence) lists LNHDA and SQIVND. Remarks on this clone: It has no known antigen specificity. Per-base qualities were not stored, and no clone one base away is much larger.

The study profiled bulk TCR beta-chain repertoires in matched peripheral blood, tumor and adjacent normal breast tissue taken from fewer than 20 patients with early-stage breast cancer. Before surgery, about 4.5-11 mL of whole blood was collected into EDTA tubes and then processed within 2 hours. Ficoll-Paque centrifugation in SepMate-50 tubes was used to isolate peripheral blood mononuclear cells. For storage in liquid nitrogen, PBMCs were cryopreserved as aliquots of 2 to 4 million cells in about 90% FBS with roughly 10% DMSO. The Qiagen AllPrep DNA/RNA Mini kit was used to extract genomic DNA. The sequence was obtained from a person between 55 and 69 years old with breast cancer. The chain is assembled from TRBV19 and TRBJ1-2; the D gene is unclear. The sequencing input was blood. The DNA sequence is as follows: TGTGCCAGTAGTGCTCGGCAGGCTGACGGCTACACCTTC. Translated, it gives CASSARQADGYTF.